This T cell receptor (beta chain) is from a study of OX40 agonist ivuxolimab in advanced cancers. On the study more broadly: Cancers in dose escalation were hepatocellular, melanoma, renal cell and head and neck. Patients with prior anti-PD-1, anti-PD-L1 or anti-CTLA-4 therapy were eligible; about 40% had some.

Broader study findings: By week 6 at 0.1 to 3.0 mg/kg, blood CD4+ and CD8+ T cells had expanded clonally. More expanded clones were found, on average, in CD8+ than in CD4+ T cells.

Assay used: immunoSEQ multiplex PCR; TCRdb lists only in-frame clones, some missing. The sample yields approximately 63,000 clones, around 79% seen once. The CDR3 is made up of 15 amino acids. Trimming removed 4 bases from V and 0 bases from J; junction bases left unmatched: 1. Germline values: CDR1 SGHAT, CDR2 FQNNGV. In its sample, this clone was seen a few times. The antigen remains undetermined. The TCR sequence derives from an adult with an advanced solid tumor such as melanoma, head and neck, liver or kidney cancer. This chain links TRBV11-2 with TRBJ2-7, with 12 bases aligning to TRBD2. Source: CD4+ or CD8+ T cells sorted from blood, taken in a trial of the OX40 agonist ivuxolimab. The DNA of the CDR3 is TGTGCCAGCAGCTGGGGACTAGCGGGCTCCTACGAGCAGTACTTC. As protein: CASSWGLAGSYEQYF.